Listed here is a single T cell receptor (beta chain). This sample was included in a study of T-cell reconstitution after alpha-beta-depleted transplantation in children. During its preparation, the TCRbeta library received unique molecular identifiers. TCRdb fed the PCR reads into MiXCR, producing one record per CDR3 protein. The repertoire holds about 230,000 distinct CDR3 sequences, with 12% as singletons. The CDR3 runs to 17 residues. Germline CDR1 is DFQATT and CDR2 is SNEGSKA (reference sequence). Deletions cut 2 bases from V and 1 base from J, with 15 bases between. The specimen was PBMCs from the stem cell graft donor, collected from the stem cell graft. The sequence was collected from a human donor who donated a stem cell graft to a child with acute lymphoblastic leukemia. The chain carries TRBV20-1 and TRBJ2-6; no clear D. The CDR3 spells CSARQPQNSSGANVLTF. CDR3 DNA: TGCAGTGCTAGACAGCCACAGAACTCATCTGGGGCCAACGTCCTGACTTTC.